This T cell receptor beta chain was sequenced during a study of cytomegalovirus exposure and HLA in healthy donors. Study-wide background: Genotyping of some 390 donors showed that 70% to 90% belonged to the Caucasian-associated ancestry cluster.

V trimming: 6 bases; J trimming: 8 bases; junction bases outside the gene matches: 7. This CDR3 region has 14 residues. CDR1 is LGHNT and CDR2 is FRNRAP in the germline V gene. At sampling all donors were nominally healthy, likely with unrecorded immune exposures. 60 Vbeta and 13 Jbeta primers were used in PCR. Clones were read by immunoSEQ multiplex PCR, and TCRdb kept only the in-frame ones, dropping some. In the table there are some 130,000 clones, more than 75% of which are singletons. Sample: PBMCs. J is TRBJ1-4 and V is TRBV12-5, with TRBD1 identical over 9 bases. The TCR sequence derives from a male donor in good health and CMV-seronegative. CDR3 residues: CASGPGQGGEKLFF. CDR3 DNA sequence: TGTGCTAGTGGGCCGGGACAGGGTGGGGAAAAACTGTTTTTT.